This TCR beta chain is from a study of T cell responses to AZD1222 COVID-19 vaccine. Concerning this clone: Its antigen is unknown.

Germline CDR1 LNHDA, CDR2 SQIVND (reference sequence). V lost 5 bases, J lost 3 bases, and 7 bases stayed unmatched. This CDR3 has 14 amino acids. The method was immunoSEQ multiplex PCR; TCRdb's version includes in-frame clones alone and lacks a portion of them. The table has tens of thousands of clones, roughly 91% seen once; the top ten hold around 20%. General study points: Vaccine-related CD4 TCRs covered spike, predominating at 160-218 and 743-854.

Here the sequenced sample was peripheral blood, taken 28 days after the second AZD1222 dose. V is TRBV19 and J is TRBJ2-7, with 7 nucleotides matching TRBD2. The clonotype was recovered from an adult who received the AZD1222 COVID-19 vaccine. The DNA for the CDR3 is TGTGCCAGTAGTCCACTGGGGGGGAACTACGAGCAGTACTTC. As protein: CASSPLGGNYEQYF.